Shown below are 14 T cell receptor beta chains from a single sample sequenced in a study of CD8 T cells in Susac syndrome. Reverse transcription of about 0.45 to 1 ug RNA was carried out with random hexamers. A single record per CDR3 protein comes from TCRdb applying MiXCR to the immunoSEQ multiplex PCR reads. The sample consists of 140,000 or so distinct CDR3 sequences, roughly 96% of them appearing once. The sample was CD4+ T cells from PBMCs. The origin of the receptors is a human donor with multiple sclerosis.

The rearrangement joins TRBV12-3 or TRBV12-4 to TRBJ1-1, with D unresolved. The CDR3 length is 14 residues. V lost 5 bases and J lost 4, with 14 bases in between. CDR3 in amino acids: CASSRYNRRTEAFF. Written as DNA, the CDR3 is TGTGCCAGCAGTCGCTACAACCGTCGCACTGAAGCTTTCTTT.

V and J are TRBV10-3 and TRBJ2-2, with D perhaps TRBD1 (6 bases). Germline CDR1 reads ENHRY; CDR2 reads SYGVKD. This CDR3 is 14 amino acids long. The ends were cut back, 6 bases at V and 0 bases at J, with 8 bases in the middle. CDR3 DNA sequence: TGTGCCATCAGCAAGGGGGCGAACACCGGGGAGCTGTTTTTT. Translating it yields CAISKGANTGELFF.

This rearrangement joins TRBV12-3 or TRBV12-4 to TRBJ2-2; no clear D. This CDR3 is 13 amino acids long. With 3 bases removed from V and 8 bases from J, the gap between germline ends came to 10 bases. The CDR3 loop reads CASSLNYRGELFF. The CDR3 coding sequence is TGTGCCAGCAGTTTGAATTATAGGGGGGAGCTGTTTTTT.

The chain employs TRBV9 and TRBJ2-1, with TRBD2 matching over 8 bases. CDR1 and CDR2 from the germline V gene are SGDLS and YYNGEE. With V trimmed by 4 bases and J by 3 bases, 12 bases remained unmatched. The CDR3 extends over 17 amino acids. In nucleotides, the CDR3 is TGTGCCAGCAGCACTAGTGGGGGGAGCGGGAGCTACAATGAGCAGTTCTTC. It encodes CASSTSGGSGSYNEQFF.

The gene calls are TRBV6-5 and TRBJ1-4; D is undetermined. The CDR3 has 14 amino acids. The germline CDR1 and CDR2 sequences are MNHEY and SVGAGI. V was trimmed by 9 bases and J by 1 base, leaving 12 bases between them. CDR3 protein: CASRGRRTNEKLFF. In DNA, the CDR3 is TGTGCCAGTCGCGGACGGAGAACTAATGAAAAACTGTTTTTT.

V is TRBV11-2 and J is TRBJ2-7; D unclear. The ends were cut back, 5 bases at V and 4 bases at J, with 6 bases in the middle. The CDR3 is made up of 11 amino acids. Germline assignment: CDR1 SGHAT and CDR2 FQNNGV. As DNA, the CDR3 is TGTGCCAGCAGCCCTCAATACGAGCAGTACTTC. Protein product: CASSPQYEQYF.

This sequence joins TRBV28 and TRBJ1-2; 9 bases line up with TRBD1. Per the germline V gene, CDR1 is MDHEN and CDR2 is SYDVKM. Trimming took 7 bases from V and 5 from J; bases not matched to a gene: 5. The CDR3 loop spans 13 amino acids. CDR3 protein: CASTSGQGYGYTF. The CDR3, as DNA: TGTGCCAGCACATCGGGACAGGGATATGGCTACACCTTC.

The chain uses TRBV21-1 and TRBJ2-7; no DNA check was done on the table's D call, TRBD1. TRBV21-1 is designated a pseudogene. The CDR3 runs 13 residues. CDR3 loop: CASSKGRGHEQYF. The CDR3 DNA sequence: TGTGCCAGCAGCAAAGGCAGGGGCCACGAGCAGTACTTC.

V is TRBV3-1 and J is TRBJ2-7, with D hard to call. There are 11 residues in the CDR3. Germline CDR1 LGHDT, CDR2 YNNKEL (reference sequence). Trimming removed 3 bases from V and 8 bases from J, with 8 bases in between. CDR3 in DNA: TGTGCCAGCAGCCAGATGACGAAGCAGTACTTC. It codes for CASSQMTKQYF.

The V and J genes are TRBV20-1 and TRBJ1-1; D is perhaps TRBD1 (5 bases). CDR1 and CDR2 (germline): DFQATT, SNEGSKA (reference sequence). The CDR3 sequence is 14 residues long. Deletions cut 6 bases from V and 5 bases from J, with 19 bases between. As DNA, the CDR3 is TGCAGTGCCCTAATTAGTGCAGGGTTGACTGAAGCTTTCTTT. This codes for CSALISAGLTEAFF.

V usage is TRBV9 and J usage is TRBJ2-5, with D perhaps matching TRBD1 (5 bases). Germline CDR1 and CDR2: SGDLS and YYNGEE. The V end lost 0 bases, the J end lost 2 bases, and 5 bases lay between the germline ends. This CDR3 contains 13 residues. The CDR3 spells CASSVGTQETQYF. The CDR3 nucleotides are TGTGCCAGCAGCGTAGGGACACAAGAGACCCAGTACTTC.

This sequence joins TRBV2 and TRBJ1-6; TRBD1 might be the D (5 bases). Germline loops: CDR1 SNHLY, CDR2 FYNNEI. This CDR3 spans 14 amino acids. With 6 bases removed from V and 7 bases from J, the gap between germline ends came to 13 bases. The CDR3 region is CASSGTGDNSPLHF. The DNA for the CDR3 is TGTGCCAGCAGCGGGACGGGGGACAATTCACCCCTCCACTTT.

The chain carries TRBV3-1 and TRBJ2-5; D is uncertain. Trimming removed 3 bases at V and 1 base at J, with 15 bases between. Germline-derived CDR1 and CDR2 are LGHDT and YNNKEL (reference sequence). CDR3 length equals 16 residues. The CDR3 coding sequence is TGTGCCAGCAGCCACTTGAGGAAGGCGAGCCAAGAGACCCAGTACTTC. This sequence encodes CASSHLRKASQETQYF.

V gene TRBV28 combines with J gene TRBJ2-2; the match to TRBD2 covers 8 bases. The junction had 8 bases not matched to a gene; V was cut back by 5 bases and J by 6 bases. The CDR3 runs 15 residues. Germline V CDR1 and CDR2: MDHEN, SYDVKM. In DNA form, the CDR3 reads TGTGCCAGCAGTCCACGGGGACTAGGTTCCGGGGAGCTGTTTTTT. Residues: CASSPRGLGSGELFF.